This T cell receptor (beta chain) was sequenced in a study of shared clonotypes between healthy human individuals (dated by TCRdb to 2018 to 2020). Describing the broader study: A couple of women and three men aged 18 to 49 years were included in the cohort. Different laboratories and diverse techniques were used to prepare libraries and sequence TCR repertoires, to increase sequencing depth and limit assay-specific biases. For each donor, three plates each were used for CD4 naive and CD4 memory, two plates were used for CD8 naive, and one plate was used for CD8 memory. Leukapheresis yielded between about 0.9 and 9 billion PBMCs per donor. To estimate repertoire size and how much clonotypes are shared between individuals, the study performed deep sequencing of blood TCR repertoires from five healthy adults.

Concerning this clone: The clone's antigen remains unknown. Within one base of it there is no much larger clone, and no base qualities were kept.

The research as a whole found: Sharing across a few donors was observed for around 5% of naive CD4, 3.5% of naive CD8, roughly 2.3% of memory CD4, and about 0.38% of memory CD8 clonotypes. Clonotypes shared by all four sorted-subset donors showed higher generation probabilities than non-shared clonotypes. Because the study included only a small number of donors, the genetic and exposure-history diversity represented was limited. Estimated clonotype richness was generally larger for naive than for memory subsets. Pairwise subsampling indicated that sequencing depth was expected to affect the degree of clonotype sharing among donors. Even with the large sequencing depth, rarefaction of the sorted-subset datasets indicated that sequencing was incomplete. Only blood was sampled, and tissue TCR repertoires likely differ from those in blood.

TCR CDR3 regions were amplified from genomic DNA by multiplex PCR using the deep immunoSEQ assay. Genomic DNA extracted from each cell subset was distributed evenly over all wells of several immunoSEQ 96-well plates, and each plate served as one replicate. For sorted subsets, each replicate PCR was loaded with 200 ng genomic DNA, equivalent to 30,000 or so T cell genomes. Purified libraries were measured with a Qubit 3.0 fluorometer, size-checked on a Bioanalyzer 2100, and measured again with the KAPA Library Quantification kit. Every immunoSEQ 96-well plate was sequenced on a separate single-read 150-cycle Illumina NextSeq 550 flow cell. The authors processed their data as follows. Because only junctional sequences without quality scores were contained in the immunoSEQ output, filtering matching that applied to full-length reads could not be performed. To assign V/J genes and CDR3, sequences were annotated using PyIR, a Python wrapper for IgBLAST v1.9, with IMGT germline references. Any read was removed if the V/J assignment was weak (E-value above 1e-6), the CDR3 was missing, or the read contained stop codons, out-of-frame junctions, or ambiguous translated residues. V3J clonotypes were defined by identical inferred V gene, J gene, and CDR3 amino acid sequence. The percentage overlap between two repertoires was calculated by dividing the number of shared unique clonotypes by the size of the smaller repertoire. Richness of each repertoire was evaluated using RTK rarefaction, the Chao1 estimator, and Recon v2.1 estimates of unobserved clonotypes. Generation probabilities were computed with OLGA for all TCRbeta clonotypes obtained by the gDNA method from a handful of donors. TCRdb took over this immuneACCESS table, retaining in-frame rearrangements with V and J assigned. Such tables are incomplete; in checked studies, under half of the missing clones stem from an unresolved V gene, and the remainder is unexplained. That table gives V, J and clone size, and the DNA gave D and trimming. The sample has around 1.5 million clones on record, 95% to 99% of them singletons. The ten top clones hold roughly 0.45% of the sample.

The donors were healthy, HIV-negative adults with no recently reported acute infections or vaccinations. Only Caucasian adults living in Nashville, Tennessee, USA were represented among the donors. CD4+ T cells were enriched by magnetic negative selection, after which naive cells were positively selected on CD45RA and the negative fraction was taken as the memory subset. Blood was obtained by leukapheresis, after which PBMCs were separated by Ficoll-Histopaque density gradient centrifugation and cryopreserved in liquid nitrogen vapor phase. Analytical flow cytometry was used to check the purity and quantity of every magnetically sorted T cell population. Genomic DNA was isolated from every sorted fraction and measured by UV absorbance on a Nanodrop 2000c. The TCR was taken from a man aged 25-45 years in good health. Material for sequencing was naive CD4+ T cells sorted from blood. Sample cell subset or site, as interpreted from the label and publication: CD45RA+ positively selected.

The bases are TGCGCCAGCTCTCAGACAGGGTGGGACACTGAAGCTTTCTTT. It codes for CASSQTGWDTEAFF. The chain was built from TRBV5-1 and TRBJ1-1; 7 bases in the junction line up with TRBD1. CDR1 SGHRS and CDR2 YFSETQ are derived from the germline V gene. Trimming removed 7 bases from V and 3 bases from J; the gene matches leave 9 bases unexplained. The CDR3 contains 14 residues, cysteine and phenylalanine counted. Only CDR3 DNA remains: 42 bases, in frame from the first base.